This is a list of T cell receptor beta chains from one sample in a study of shared clonotypes between healthy human individuals. Sequencing was performed with immunoSEQ multiplex PCR; in TCRdb, only in-frame clones are kept and a portion is missing. The sample shows some 2,100,000 clones, roughly 95% of them seen only once. The sequenced sample was naive CD4+ T cells sorted from blood. The receptor set was obtained from a man aged 18 to 30 in good health. The CDR3 runs from the conserved cysteine through the conserved F or W. A D gene is named only where the DNA matches it firmly. Only some rows state a clone size, as once, few, many or a class for expanded clones.

CDR3aa: CASSSAGTIYEQYF; CDR3nt: TGTGCCAGCAGCTCAGCCGGGACTATATACGAGCAGTACTTC; v_gene: TRBV5-4; abundance: -; d_gene: TRBD2; j_gene: TRBJ2-7
CDR3aa: CASSRGTHPPYEQYF; CDR3nt: TGTGCCAGCAGCAGGGGGACTCACCCTCCCTACGAGCAGTACTTC; v_gene: TRBV7-2; abundance: -; d_gene: -; j_gene: TRBJ2-7
CDR3aa: CAIRPVRDSGELFF; CDR3nt: TGTGCCATCAGGCCCGTCAGGGACTCCGGGGAGCTGTTTTTT; v_gene: TRBV10-3; abundance: -; d_gene: -; j_gene: TRBJ2-2
CDR3aa: CASSRQGGNQPQHF; CDR3nt: TGTGCCAGCTCCCGACAGGGGGGGAATCAGCCCCAGCATTTT; v_gene: TRBV5-8; abundance: once; d_gene: TRBD1; j_gene: TRBJ1-5
CDR3aa: CAISEPGGKNIQYF; CDR3nt: TGTGCCATCAGTGAGCCGGGGGGAAAAAACATTCAGTACTTC; v_gene: TRBV10-3; abundance: -; d_gene: TRBD2; j_gene: TRBJ2-4
CDR3aa: CASSFQDRGGYTF; CDR3nt: TGTGCCAGCAGTTTCCAGGACCGGGGCGGCTACACCTTC; v_gene: TRBV6-6; abundance: -; d_gene: -; j_gene: TRBJ1-2
CDR3aa: CASSEEPGGSSPLHF; CDR3nt: TGTGCCAGCAGTGAAGAGCCAGGGGGTAGTTCACCCCTCCACTTT; v_gene: TRBV2; abundance: -; d_gene: TRBD1; j_gene: TRBJ1-6
CDR3aa: CASSYSGQAEYEQYF; CDR3nt: TGTGCCAGCAGTTACTCGGGACAGGCGGAGTACGAGCAGTACTTC; v_gene: TRBV6-5; abundance: -; d_gene: TRBD1; j_gene: TRBJ2-7
CDR3aa: CASSSSTTASNQPQHF; CDR3nt: TGTGCCAGCAGCTCATCCACGACCGCGTCCAATCAGCCCCAGCATTTT; v_gene: TRBV7-8; abundance: -; d_gene: -; j_gene: TRBJ1-5
CDR3aa: CAISQQGPTYNEQFF; CDR3nt: TGTGCCATCAGCCAACAGGGGCCGACCTACAATGAGCAGTTCTTC; v_gene: TRBV10-3; abundance: -; d_gene: TRBD1; j_gene: TRBJ2-1
CDR3aa: CASSWIQEGEQFF; CDR3nt: TGTGCCAGCAGTTGGATTCAGGAAGGTGAGCAGTTCTTC; v_gene: TRBV6-6; abundance: -; d_gene: -; j_gene: TRBJ2-1
CDR3aa: CASSTRYYRASGNTIYF; CDR3nt: TGTGCCAGTAGTACGCGGTACTACAGAGCCTCTGGAAACACCATATATTTT; v_gene: TRBV19; abundance: -; d_gene: -; j_gene: TRBJ1-3
CDR3aa: CASSVGLGPYNEQFF; CDR3nt: TGTGCCAGCAGCGTAGGTCTAGGACCCTACAATGAGCAGTTCTTC; v_gene: TRBV9; abundance: -; d_gene: -; j_gene: TRBJ2-1
CDR3aa: CASSLYTLDTEAFF; CDR3nt: TGTGCCAGCAGCTTGTACACCCTGGACACTGAAGCTTTCTTT; v_gene: TRBV5-4; abundance: -; d_gene: -; j_gene: TRBJ1-1
CDR3aa: CASSVGSPGETQYF; CDR3nt: TGTGCCAGCAGCGTAGGGTCTCCCGGAGAGACCCAGTACTTC; v_gene: TRBV9; abundance: -; d_gene: -; j_gene: TRBJ2-5
CDR3aa: CASSLKRQGNYGYTF; CDR3nt: TGTGCCAGCAGTCTCAAACGACAGGGAAACTATGGCTACACCTTC; v_gene: TRBV28; abundance: once; d_gene: TRBD1; j_gene: TRBJ1-2
CDR3aa: CASSPYGQADTYGYTF; CDR3nt: TGTGCCAGCTCACCATATGGGCAGGCTGATACTTATGGCTACACCTTC; v_gene: TRBV18; abundance: -; d_gene: -; j_gene: TRBJ1-2
CDR3aa: CASSLVTGQSNSPLHF; CDR3nt: TGTGCCAGCAGCTTGGTCACGGGACAGAGTAATTCACCCCTCCACTTT; v_gene: TRBV5-5; abundance: -; d_gene: TRBD1; j_gene: TRBJ1-6
CDR3aa: CASGTEMNTGELFF; CDR3nt: TGTGCCAGCGGAACAGAGATGAACACCGGGGAGCTGTTTTTT; v_gene: TRBV2; abundance: once; d_gene: -; j_gene: TRBJ2-2
CDR3aa: CASSLDSTDTQYF; CDR3nt: TGTGCCAGCAGCTTGGACTCCACAGATACGCAGTATTTT; v_gene: TRBV5-6; abundance: -; d_gene: -; j_gene: TRBJ2-3
CDR3aa: CASSLAGGPYEQYF; CDR3nt: TGTGCCAGCAGTCTAGCGGGAGGGCCGTACGAGCAGTACTTC; v_gene: TRBV6-5; abundance: -; d_gene: TRBD2; j_gene: TRBJ2-7
CDR3aa: CASSLVHRDGYTF; CDR3nt: TGCGCCAGCAGCTTAGTTCACAGGGATGGCTACACCTTC; v_gene: TRBV5-1; abundance: -; d_gene: -; j_gene: TRBJ1-2
CDR3aa: CASNRDRGLTEAFF; CDR3nt: TGTGCCAGCAACCGAGACAGGGGGCTCACTGAAGCTTTCTTT; v_gene: TRBV6-1; abundance: -; d_gene: TRBD1; j_gene: TRBJ1-1
CDR3aa: CASKRVRGYEQYF; CDR3nt: TGCGCCAGCAAGAGGGTTCGTGGCTACGAGCAGTACTTC; v_gene: TRBV5-1; abundance: -; d_gene: -; j_gene: TRBJ2-7
CDR3aa: CASTGTSGNQETQYF; CDR3nt: TGTGCCAGCACTGGGACTAGCGGAAACCAAGAGACCCAGTACTTC; v_gene: TRBV25-1; abundance: -; d_gene: TRBD2; j_gene: TRBJ2-5
CDR3aa: CASSQGNEQYF; CDR3nt: TGTGCCAGCAGTCAGGGCAACGAGCAGTACTTC; v_gene: TRBV6-5; abundance: -; d_gene: -; j_gene: TRBJ2-7
CDR3aa: CASRPGSDTGELFF; CDR3nt: TGCGCCAGCAGACCCGGGTCCGACACCGGGGAGCTGTTTTTT; v_gene: TRBV5-1; abundance: -; d_gene: -; j_gene: TRBJ2-2